The subject of this entry is one T cell receptor (beta chain). The data were obtained in a study of blood T cells in healthy people across ages. The use of a sample-barcoded 5' primer and a J-beta primer mix characterized a second PCR of roughly 6 to 11 cycles. MiXCR was run by TCRdb on the 5' RACE reads, yielding one entry per CDR3 protein. The sample contains about 800,000 distinct CDR3 sequences, 25% of which appear only once. The V and J ends lost 5 bases and 7 bases respectively, with 18 bases between them. The CDR3 totals 16 residues. CDR1 and CDR2 from the germline V gene are MDHEN and SYDVKM. The data also belong to a second study, concerning T cells of mothers and their children.

The sample was blood. The TCR originated in a boy younger than 18 in good health. The chain recombines TRBV28 with TRBJ2-6; the D is unclear. CDR3 sequence: CASSISLSPPANVLTF. CDR3 in DNA: TGTGCCAGCAGTATCTCTCTAAGCCCCCCTGCCAACGTCCTGACTTTC.